The entry that follows covers one T cell receptor beta chain sequence. Seattle-derived patients entered the study during active infection and were followed longitudinally. The entry originates in a study of blood T cell repertoires in COVID-19. Study-level information: PBMCs, B-cell-depleted T cells, or T cells were the source of the cDNA or gDNA that made up the material.

The table came from immunoSEQ multiplex PCR; TCRdb's copy has only in-frame clones and leaves some out. The sample lists about 370,000 clones; about 89% were seen once. The germline V gene has CDR1 SGHDT and CDR2 YYEEEE. This CDR3 is built from 15 residues. V shed 4 bases and J 3 bases; nucleotides not matched to a gene: 5. Sequencing was done on a sample of peripheral blood. J is TRBJ2-7 and V is TRBV5-6; 12 positions agree with TRBD1. This clonotype was sampled from a woman between 25 and 40 years old with COVID-19, enrolled during active disease. The CDR3 DNA reads TGTGCCAGCAGCAAGGGACAGGGGGCCTTCTACGAGCAGTACTTC. It yields the protein CASSKGQGAFYEQYF.